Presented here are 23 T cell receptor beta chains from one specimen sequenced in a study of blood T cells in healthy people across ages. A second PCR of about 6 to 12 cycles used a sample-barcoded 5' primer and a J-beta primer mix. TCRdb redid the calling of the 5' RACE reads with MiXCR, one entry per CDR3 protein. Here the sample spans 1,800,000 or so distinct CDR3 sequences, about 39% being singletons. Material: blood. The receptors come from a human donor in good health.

The CDR3 sequence: CASSKPVRVTSTDTQYF. CDR3 sequence (DNA): TGTGCCAGCAGCAAACCGGTTCGGGTAACTAGCACAGATACGCAGTATTTT. The chain employs TRBV21-1 and TRBJ2-3. TRBV21-1 is a recognized pseudogene. CDR3 length: 17 residues.

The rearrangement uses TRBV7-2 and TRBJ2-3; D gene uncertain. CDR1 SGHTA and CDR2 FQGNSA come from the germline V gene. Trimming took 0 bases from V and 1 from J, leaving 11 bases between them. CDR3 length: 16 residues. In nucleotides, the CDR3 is TGTGCCAGCAGCTTAGCCTTCAATCCCGGCACAGATACGCAGTATTTT. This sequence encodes CASSLAFNPGTDTQYF.

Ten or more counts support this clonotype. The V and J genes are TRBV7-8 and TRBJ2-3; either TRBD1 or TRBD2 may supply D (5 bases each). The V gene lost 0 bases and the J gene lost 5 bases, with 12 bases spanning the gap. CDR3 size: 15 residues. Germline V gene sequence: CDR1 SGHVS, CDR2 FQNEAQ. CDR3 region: CASSLARGVGDTQYF. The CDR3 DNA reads TGTGCCAGCAGCTTAGCCAGAGGGGTGGGAGATACGCAGTATTTT.

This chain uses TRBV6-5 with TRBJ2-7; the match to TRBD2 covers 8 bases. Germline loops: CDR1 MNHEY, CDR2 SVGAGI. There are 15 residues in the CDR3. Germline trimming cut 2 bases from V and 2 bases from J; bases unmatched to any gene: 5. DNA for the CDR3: TGTGCCAGCAGTTACGGGCGGGGGGCCGCCTACGAGCAGTACTTC. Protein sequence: CASSYGRGAAYEQYF.

The DNA for the CDR3 is TGCGCCAGCAGCCGGGGGGCTAGGGGAAACAATGAGCAGTTCTTC. Amino acids: CASSRGARGNNEQFF. The chain carries TRBV5-1 and TRBJ2-1; possible D gene TRBD2, 7 bases. Germline values: CDR1 SGHRS, CDR2 YFSETQ. The V end was cut by 4 bases, the J end by 5 bases, with 16 bases between. The CDR3 loop spans 15 amino acids.

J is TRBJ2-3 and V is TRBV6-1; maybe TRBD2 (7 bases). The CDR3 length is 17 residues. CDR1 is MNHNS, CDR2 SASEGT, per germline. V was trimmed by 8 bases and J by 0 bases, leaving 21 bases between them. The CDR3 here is CASRSTSGGPSTDTQYF. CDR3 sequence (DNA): TGTGCCAGCCGTAGCACATCCGGGGGGCCGAGCACAGATACGCAGTATTTT.

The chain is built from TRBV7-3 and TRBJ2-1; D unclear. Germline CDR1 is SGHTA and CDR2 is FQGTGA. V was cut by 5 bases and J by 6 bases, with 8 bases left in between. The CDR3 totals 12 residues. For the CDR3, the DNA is TGTGCCAGCAGCGGAAGTTCCAATGAGCAGTTCTTC. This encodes CASSGSSNEQFF.

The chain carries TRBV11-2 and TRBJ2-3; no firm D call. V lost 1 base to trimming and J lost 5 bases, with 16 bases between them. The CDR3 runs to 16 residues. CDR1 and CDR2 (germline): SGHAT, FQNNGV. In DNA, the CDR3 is TGTGCCAGCAGCTTAGGTGGCGGTAGCCAAGTAGATACGCAGTATTTT. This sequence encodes CASSLGGGSQVDTQYF.

The CDR3 loop reads CAISESTGGEQYF. CDR3 coding DNA: TGTGCCATCAGTGAGTCGACTGGTGGGGAGCAGTACTTC. This chain uses TRBV10-3 with TRBJ2-5; weak D call: TRBD2 (5 bases). The CDR3 consists of 13 residues. The germline V gene encodes CDR1 ENHRY and CDR2 SYGVKD. V was shortened by 0 bases and J by 11 bases, with 13 bases between the two germline ends.

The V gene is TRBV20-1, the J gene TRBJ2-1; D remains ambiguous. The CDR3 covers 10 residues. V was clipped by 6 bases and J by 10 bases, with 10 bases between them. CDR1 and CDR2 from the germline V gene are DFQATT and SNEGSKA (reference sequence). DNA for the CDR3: TGCAGTGCCCAACTTGTAGAGCAGTTCTTC. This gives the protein CSAQLVEQFF.

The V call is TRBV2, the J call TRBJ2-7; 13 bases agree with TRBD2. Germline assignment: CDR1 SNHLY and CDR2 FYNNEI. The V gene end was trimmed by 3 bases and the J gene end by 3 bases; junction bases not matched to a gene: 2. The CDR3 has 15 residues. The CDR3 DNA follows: TGTGCCAGCAGTGACGGACTAGCGGGGGTCTACGAGCAGTACTTC. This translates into CASSDGLAGVYEQYF.

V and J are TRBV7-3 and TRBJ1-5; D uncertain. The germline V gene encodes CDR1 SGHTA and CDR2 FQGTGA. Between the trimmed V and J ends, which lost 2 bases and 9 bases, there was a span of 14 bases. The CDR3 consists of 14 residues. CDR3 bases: TGTGCCAGCAGCTTACAGAGAACCACCCCGCCCCAGCATTTT. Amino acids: CASSLQRTTPPQHF.

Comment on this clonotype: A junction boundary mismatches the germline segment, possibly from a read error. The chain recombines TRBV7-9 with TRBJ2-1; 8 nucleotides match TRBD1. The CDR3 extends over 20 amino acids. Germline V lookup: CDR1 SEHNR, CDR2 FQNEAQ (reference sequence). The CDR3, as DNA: TGTGCCAGCAGCTTCCTAGGGCCAATGGACAGGGATAGCTCCTACAATGAGCAGGTCTTC. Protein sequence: CASSFLGPMDRDSSYNEQVF.

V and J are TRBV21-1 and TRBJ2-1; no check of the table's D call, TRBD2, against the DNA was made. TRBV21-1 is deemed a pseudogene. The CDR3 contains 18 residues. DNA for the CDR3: TGTGCCAGCAGCAAACTAGCGGGGGGCCACAGCTCCTACAATGAGCAGTTCTTC. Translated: CASSKLAGGHSSYNEQFF.

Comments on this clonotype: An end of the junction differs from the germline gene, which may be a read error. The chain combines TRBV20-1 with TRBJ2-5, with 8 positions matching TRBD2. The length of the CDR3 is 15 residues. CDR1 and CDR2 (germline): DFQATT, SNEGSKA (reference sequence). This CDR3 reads CSASPKRGSRETRYF. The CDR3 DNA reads TGCAGTGCTAGCCCTAAGCGGGGGTCAAGAGAGACCCGGTACTTC.

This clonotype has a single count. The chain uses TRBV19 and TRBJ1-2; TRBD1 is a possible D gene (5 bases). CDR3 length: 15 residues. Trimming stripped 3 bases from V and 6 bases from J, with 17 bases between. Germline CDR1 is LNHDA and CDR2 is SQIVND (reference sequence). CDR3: CASSMGRAPFHGYTF. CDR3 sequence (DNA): TGTGCCAGTAGTATGGGCAGGGCACCTTTCCATGGCTACACCTTC.

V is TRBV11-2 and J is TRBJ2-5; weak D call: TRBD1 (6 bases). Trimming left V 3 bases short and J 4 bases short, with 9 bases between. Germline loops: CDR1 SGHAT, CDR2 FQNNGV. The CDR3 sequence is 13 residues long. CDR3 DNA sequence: TGTGCCAGCAGCTTTGGACAGCTAGAGACCCAGTACTTC. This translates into CASSFGQLETQYF.

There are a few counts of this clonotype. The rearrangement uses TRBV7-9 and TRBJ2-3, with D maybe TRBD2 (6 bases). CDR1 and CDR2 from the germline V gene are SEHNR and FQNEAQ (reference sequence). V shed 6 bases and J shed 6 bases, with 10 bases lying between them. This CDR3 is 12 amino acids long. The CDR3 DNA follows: TGTGCCAGCAGGCCCGGAGGGGATACGCAGTATTTT. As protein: CASRPGGDTQYF.

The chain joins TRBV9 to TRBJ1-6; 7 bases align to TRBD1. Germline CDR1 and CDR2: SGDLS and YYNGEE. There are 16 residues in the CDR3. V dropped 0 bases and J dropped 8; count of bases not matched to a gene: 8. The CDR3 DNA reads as TGTGCCAGCAGCGTAGTGGCAGGGGGTGTTTATTCACCCCTCCACTTT. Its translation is CASSVVAGGVYSPLHF.

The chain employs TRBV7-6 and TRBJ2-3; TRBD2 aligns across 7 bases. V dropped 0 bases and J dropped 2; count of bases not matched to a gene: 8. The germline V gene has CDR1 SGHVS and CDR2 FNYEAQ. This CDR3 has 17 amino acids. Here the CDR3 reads CASSLASSGDYTDTQYF. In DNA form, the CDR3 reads TGTGCCAGCAGCTTAGCATCAAGTGGGGACTACACAGATACGCAGTATTTT.

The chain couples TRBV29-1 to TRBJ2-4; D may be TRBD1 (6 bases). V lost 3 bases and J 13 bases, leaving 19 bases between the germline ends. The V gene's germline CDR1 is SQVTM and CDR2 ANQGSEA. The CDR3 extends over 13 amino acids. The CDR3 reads CSVERTDYNEQYF. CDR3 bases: TGCAGCGTTGAGAGGACAGACTACAATGAGCAGTACTTC.

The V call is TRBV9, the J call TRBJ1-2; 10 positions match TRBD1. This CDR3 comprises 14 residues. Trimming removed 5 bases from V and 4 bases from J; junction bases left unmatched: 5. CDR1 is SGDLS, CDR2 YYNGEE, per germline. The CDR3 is CASSGQGESYGYTF. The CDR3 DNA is TGTGCCAGCAGTGGACAGGGGGAATCCTATGGCTACACCTTC.

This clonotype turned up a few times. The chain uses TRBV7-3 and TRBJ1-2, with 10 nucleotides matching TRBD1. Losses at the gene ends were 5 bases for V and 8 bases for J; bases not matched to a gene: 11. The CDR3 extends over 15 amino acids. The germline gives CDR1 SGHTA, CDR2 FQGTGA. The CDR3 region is CASSTRQGANIGYTF. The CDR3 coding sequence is TGTGCCAGCAGCACTCGACAGGGGGCGAATATCGGCTACACCTTC. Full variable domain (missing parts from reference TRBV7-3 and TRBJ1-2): GAGVSQTPSNKVTEKGKYVELRCDPISGHTALYWYRQSLGQGPEFLIYFQGTGAADDSGLPNDRFFAVRPEGSVSTLKIQRTERGDSAVYLCASSTRQGANIGYTFGSGTRLTVV.